These T cell receptor beta chains were read from a single sample in a study of T cell changes during pregnancy in multiple sclerosis. Using immunoSEQ multiplex PCR, the repertoire was profiled, and TCRdb retains in-frame clones only, with some absent. Here the sample spans about 61,000 clones, about nine tenths being singletons. The sequenced sample was peripheral blood, obtained in the first trimester of pregnancy. Receptors were obtained from a female donor in good health, enrolled as a control in a pregnancy study. The CDR3 runs from the conserved cysteine through the conserved F or W. The D gene is left open where the match is weak. Expanded clones get a size class; other rows say once, few or many, or leave the size out.

d_call	v_call	clone_size	j_call	cdr3_nt	cdr3_aa
TRBD1	TRBV6-6	NA	TRBJ2-7	TGTGCCAGCAGGCGAGGACAGGGACGATACGAGCAGTACTTC	CASRRGQGRYEQYF
NA	TRBV13	NA	TRBJ1-6	TGTGCCAGCAGTCTACTTGGGAGGGGAGATTCACCCCTCCACTTT	CASSLLGRGDSPLHF
TRBD1	TRBV6-5	NA	TRBJ1-2	TGTGCCAGCAGTAACACAGGGGGCGCTGGTCGTGGCTACACCTTC	CASSNTGGAGRGYTF
NA	TRBV5-8	once	TRBJ2-7	TGTGCCAGCAGCTTCAGGGTGTACGAGCAGTACTTC	CASSFRVYEQYF
NA	TRBV7-9	NA	TRBJ1-4	TGTGCCAGCAGCTCTTCGGGGTCGAGTGAAAAACTGTTTTTT	CASSSSGSSEKLFF
NA	TRBV27	NA	TRBJ1-1	TGTGCCAGCAGTTACCGCGGGAACACTGAAGCTTTCTTT	CASSYRGNTEAFF
NA	TRBV27	NA	TRBJ1-1	TGTGCCAGCAGTTTCGGGCGGGGGAAAGCTTTCTTT	CASSFGRGKAFF
TRBD1	TRBV19	NA	TRBJ2-3	TGTGCCAGTAGTATAGACCGGACAGGGGGCCCCGATACGCAGTATTTT	CASSIDRTGGPDTQYF
NA	TRBV7-9	NA	TRBJ1-4	TGTGCCAGCAGCTCCGGGAGAGAAAAACTGTTTTTT	CASSSGREKLFF
TRBD1	TRBV7-2	NA	TRBJ1-2	TGTGCCAGCAGCTTAGATCAGGGACAGACCAGAGGTGGCTACACCTTC	CASSLDQGQTRGGYTF
NA	TRBV19	NA	TRBJ1-1	TGTGCCAGTACAGGGTCCAACACTGAAGCTTTCTTT	CASTGSNTEAFF
NA	TRBV2	NA	TRBJ2-5	TGTGCCAGCAGTGAGACTCGCCAAGAGACCCAGTACTTC	CASSETRQETQYF
TRBD1	TRBV10-1	NA	TRBJ1-3	TGCGCCAGCAGAAGAGAAAAGAGGGACAGCGGTTCCTCCAGCTCTGGAAACACCATATATTTT	CASRREKRDSGSSSSGNTIYF
NA	TRBV11-2	once	TRBJ1-3	TGTGCCAGCAGCTTAACGGGGGCTGGAAACACCATATATTTT	CASSLTGAGNTIYF
TRBD1	TRBV29-1	NA	TRBJ1-2	TGCAGCGTTTGGGGGACAGTCTATGGCTACACCTTC	CSVWGTVYGYTF
TRBD1	TRBV18	NA	TRBJ1-6	TGTGCCAGCTCAGGACAGGCGGGTGCCTCTTCACCCCTCCACTTT	CASSGQAGASSPLHF
NA	TRBV2	NA	TRBJ1-4	TGTGCCAGTGGCGAGGCGGGGACGGCTAATGAAAAACTGTTTTTT	CASGEAGTANEKLFF
TRBD1	TRBV27	NA	TRBJ2-6	TGTGCCAGCAGTTTGGACAGGGTTGGGGCCAACGTCCTGACTTTC	CASSLDRVGANVLTF
NA	TRBV25-1	NA	TRBJ1-2	TGTGCCAGCAGCCCCCTAGGCGGCAGCTATGGCTACACCTTC	CASSPLGGSYGYTF
NA	TRBV7-2	NA	TRBJ2-7	TGTGCCAGCAGCTTAAAACGGAAACTACTATCGGGTTACGAGCAGTACTTC	CASSLKRKLLSGYEQYF
TRBD1	TRBV19	once	TRBJ1-1	TGTGCCAGTAGTATAGGGACAGGGACGAACACTGAAGCTTTCTTT	CASSIGTGTNTEAFF
TRBD1	TRBV6-5	NA	TRBJ1-1	TGTGCCAGCAGATTCCAGGGGGTTCGAACTGAAGCTTTCTTT	CASRFQGVRTEAFF
NA	TRBV5-1	NA	TRBJ2-3	TGCGCCAGCAGCTTGGCTAGCGCCACAGATACGCAGTATTTT	CASSLASATDTQYF
NA	TRBV6-5	NA	TRBJ1-6	TGTGCCAGCAGCCCTCCTTCCAATTCACCCCTCCACTTT	CASSPPSNSPLHF
TRBD1	TRBV7-9	NA	TRBJ1-3	TGTGCCAGCAGCTCAATCTGGGACAGGGGGGCCGGGAACACCATATATTTT	CASSSIWDRGAGNTIYF
NA	TRBV4-3	NA	TRBJ2-6	TGCGCCAGCAGCCAAGTTTTGGAGATAAGTTACTCTGGGGCCAACGTCCTGACTTTC	CASSQVLEISYSGANVLTF
NA	TRBV5-4	NA	TRBJ2-2	TGTGCCAGCAGCTTGGCCAGAGGGCTATATACCGGGGAGCTGTTTTTT	CASSLARGLYTGELFF
TRBD2	TRBV4-1	NA	TRBJ2-3	TGCGCCAGCAGCCAAGATCTTGGCGGGGGGGCCGGTACAGATACGCAGTATTTT	CASSQDLGGGAGTDTQYF
NA	TRBV2	NA	TRBJ1-3	TGTGCCAGCAGTGAAAGACAGGTCCCTGGAAACACCATATATTTT	CASSERQVPGNTIYF
NA	TRBV18	NA	TRBJ2-7	TGTGCCAGCTCACCACCGCGCCAGGGTCTCTCCTACGAGCAGTACTTC	CASSPPRQGLSYEQYF
NA	TRBV18	NA	TRBJ2-7	TGTGCCAGCTCCTCTGACAGCCGCTCCTACGAGCAGTACTTC	CASSSDSRSYEQYF
TRBD2	TRBV12-5	NA	TRBJ2-1	TGTGCTAGTGGTTTGGCGGGAGGAGCGGGGTACAATGAGCAGTTCTTC	CASGLAGGAGYNEQFF
NA	TRBV27	NA	TRBJ1-4	TGTGCCAGCAGTTCCAGTAAAAGAGGAGTTGAAAAACTGTTTTTT	CASSSSKRGVEKLFF
TRBD2	TRBV7-3	NA	TRBJ2-5	TGTGCCAGCAGCGCCGGACTAGCGGGGGGGCAAGAGACCCAGTACTTC	CASSAGLAGGQETQYF
TRBD1	TRBV7-9	NA	TRBJ1-2	TGTGCCAGCAGCCTAGGGACAGGGTCCCAGGGCTACACCTTC	CASSLGTGSQGYTF
NA	TRBV11-1	NA	TRBJ1-2	TGTGCCAGCAGCTTTGACAGACTGGTTGGCTACACCTTC	CASSFDRLVGYTF